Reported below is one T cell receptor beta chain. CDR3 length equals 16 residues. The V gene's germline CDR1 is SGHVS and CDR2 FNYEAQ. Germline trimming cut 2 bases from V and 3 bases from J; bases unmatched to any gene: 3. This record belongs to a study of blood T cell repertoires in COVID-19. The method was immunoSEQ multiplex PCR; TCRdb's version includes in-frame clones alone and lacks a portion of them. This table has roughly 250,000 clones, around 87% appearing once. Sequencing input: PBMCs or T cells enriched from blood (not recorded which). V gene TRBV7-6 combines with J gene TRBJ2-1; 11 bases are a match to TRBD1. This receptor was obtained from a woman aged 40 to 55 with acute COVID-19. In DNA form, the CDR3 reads TGTGCCAGCAGCTTAAGGACAGGGGGCGACTACAATGAGCAGTTCTTC. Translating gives CASSLRTGGDYNEQFF. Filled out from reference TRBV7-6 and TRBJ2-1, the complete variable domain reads GAGVSQSPRYKVTKRGQDVALRCDPISGHVSLYWYRQALGQGPEFLTYFNYEAQQDKSGLPNDRFSAERPEGSISTLTIQRTEQRDSAMYRCASSLRTGGDYNEQFFGPGTRLTVL.